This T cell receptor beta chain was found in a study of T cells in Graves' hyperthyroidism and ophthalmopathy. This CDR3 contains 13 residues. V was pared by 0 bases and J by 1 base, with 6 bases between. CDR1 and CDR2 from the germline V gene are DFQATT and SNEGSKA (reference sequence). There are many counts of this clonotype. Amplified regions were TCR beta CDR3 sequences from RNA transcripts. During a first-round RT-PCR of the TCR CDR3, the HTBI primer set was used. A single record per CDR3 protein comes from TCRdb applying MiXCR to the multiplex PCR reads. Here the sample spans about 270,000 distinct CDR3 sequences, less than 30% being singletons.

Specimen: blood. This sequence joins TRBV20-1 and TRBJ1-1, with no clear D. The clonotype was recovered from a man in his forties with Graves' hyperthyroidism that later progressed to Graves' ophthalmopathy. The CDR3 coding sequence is TGCAGTGCTAGAGATTTCCCGAACACTGAAGCTTTCTTT. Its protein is CSARDFPNTEAFF.